A single sample gave rise to the 8 T cell receptor beta chains below, sequenced in a study of cytomegalovirus exposure and HLA in healthy donors. Primers for the PCR totalled 60 Vbeta and 13 Jbeta. Generated by immunoSEQ multiplex PCR, the TCRdb table keeps only in-frame clones and is missing some. Counted here are about 190,000 clones, around four fifths occurring once; the ten biggest clones make up approximately 1.7%. Sequencing was done on a sample of PBMCs. All receptors derive from a middle-aged man in good health and CMV-seropositive.

The rearrangement uses TRBV9 and TRBJ2-4, with TRBD2 matching 8 bases. The CDR3 sequence is 15 residues long. In germline, CDR1 is SGDLS, CDR2 YYNGEE. The trim removed 4 bases at V and 7 bases at J, leaving 10 bases unmatched. This CDR3 is CASSPSGSTGNIQYF. As DNA, the CDR3 is TGTGCCAGCAGCCCGAGCGGGAGTACAGGTAACATTCAGTACTTC. The full variable domain, completed using reference TRBV9 and TRBJ2-4, is DSGVTQTPKHLITATGQRVTLRCSPRSGDLSVYWYQQSLDQGLQFLIQYYNGEERAKGNILERFSAQQFPDLHSELNLSSLELGDSALYFCASSPSGSTGNIQYFGAGTRLSVL.

This clone was detected a few times. The chain joins TRBV4-3 to TRBJ2-1, with D perhaps matching TRBD2 (6 bases). This CDR3 has 13 residues. V was cut by 4 bases and J by 10 bases, with 14 bases left in between. CDR1 is LGHNA and CDR2 is YSLEER in the germline V gene. The CDR3 bases are TGCGCCAGCAGCCCTATTATCGCGGGGGAGCAGTTCTTC. Residues: CASSPIIAGEQFF.

A remark on this clone: Relative to the germline gene, one junction end is altered; a read error may explain this. The CDR3 protein is CASSLSGGGNYGHTF. CDR3 coding DNA: TGTGCCAGCAGTTTATCTGGCGGGGGAAACTATGGCCACACCTTC. The chain uses TRBV27 and TRBJ1-2, with TRBD1 as a possible D gene (5 bases). The length of the CDR3 is 15 residues. Germline V gives CDR1 MNHEY, CDR2 SMNVEV (reference sequence).

The chain employs TRBV6-1 and TRBJ1-2; the D is unclear. V was shortened by 1 base and J by 0 bases, with 6 bases between the two germline ends. Per germline, CDR1 MNHNS and CDR2 SASEGT. The CDR3 loop spans 14 amino acids. CDR3 loop: CASSEDGTNYGYTF. The CDR3 DNA is TGTGCCAGCAGTGAAGACGGTACTAACTATGGCTACACCTTC.

V usage is TRBV7-6 and J usage is TRBJ2-2; D is possibly TRBD2 (5 bases). The V end was cut by 5 bases, the J end by 2 bases, with 15 bases between. This CDR3 has 16 residues. From germline, CDR1 is SGHVS and CDR2 FNYEAQ. The CDR3: CASSRELVGNTGELFF. DNA for the CDR3: TGTGCCAGCAGCAGAGAACTAGTGGGTAACACCGGGGAGCTGTTTTTT.

The rearrangement links TRBV6-1 to TRBJ2-2, with 7 bases identical to TRBD2. CDR3 length: 13 amino acids. Germline V lookup: CDR1 MNHNS, CDR2 SASEGT. The junction had 8 bases not matched to a gene; V was cut back by 11 bases and J by 5 bases. The DNA of the CDR3 is TGTGCCCGGGGGGAGCACACGACCGGGGAGCTGTTTTTT. Translation gives CARGEHTTGELFF.

The V call is TRBV10-3, the J call TRBJ2-3, with 11 bases fitting TRBD2. The CDR3 contains 16 residues. Germline loops: CDR1 ENHRY, CDR2 SYGVKD. Trimming at V came to 6 bases and at J to 2 bases, leaving 7 bases not matched to a gene. For the CDR3, the DNA is TGTGCCATCAGGAAAACTAGCGGGAGAGACACAGATACGCAGTATTTT. Its translation: CAIRKTSGRDTDTQYF.

The V and J genes are TRBV6-6 and TRBJ2-7; tentatively, D is TRBD1 (6 bases). This CDR3 has 14 amino acids. V was clipped by 2 bases and J by 3 bases, with 11 bases between them. Germline CDR1 is MNHNY and CDR2 is SVGAGI (reference sequence). The CDR3 spells CASSYPDRSYEQYF. CDR3 in DNA: TGTGCCAGCAGTTACCCCGACAGGAGCTACGAGCAGTACTTC.